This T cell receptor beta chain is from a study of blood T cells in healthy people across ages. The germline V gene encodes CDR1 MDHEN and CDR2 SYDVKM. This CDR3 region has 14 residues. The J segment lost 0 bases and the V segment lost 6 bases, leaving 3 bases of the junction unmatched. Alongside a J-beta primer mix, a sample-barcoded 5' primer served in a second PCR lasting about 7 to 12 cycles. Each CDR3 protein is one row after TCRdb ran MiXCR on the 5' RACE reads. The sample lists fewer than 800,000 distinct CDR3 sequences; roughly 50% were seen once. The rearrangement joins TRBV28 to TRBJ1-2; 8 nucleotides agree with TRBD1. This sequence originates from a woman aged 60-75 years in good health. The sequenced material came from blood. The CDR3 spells CASRRTGPNYGYTF. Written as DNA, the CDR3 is TGTGCCAGCAGACGGACAGGGCCTAACTATGGCTACACCTTC.